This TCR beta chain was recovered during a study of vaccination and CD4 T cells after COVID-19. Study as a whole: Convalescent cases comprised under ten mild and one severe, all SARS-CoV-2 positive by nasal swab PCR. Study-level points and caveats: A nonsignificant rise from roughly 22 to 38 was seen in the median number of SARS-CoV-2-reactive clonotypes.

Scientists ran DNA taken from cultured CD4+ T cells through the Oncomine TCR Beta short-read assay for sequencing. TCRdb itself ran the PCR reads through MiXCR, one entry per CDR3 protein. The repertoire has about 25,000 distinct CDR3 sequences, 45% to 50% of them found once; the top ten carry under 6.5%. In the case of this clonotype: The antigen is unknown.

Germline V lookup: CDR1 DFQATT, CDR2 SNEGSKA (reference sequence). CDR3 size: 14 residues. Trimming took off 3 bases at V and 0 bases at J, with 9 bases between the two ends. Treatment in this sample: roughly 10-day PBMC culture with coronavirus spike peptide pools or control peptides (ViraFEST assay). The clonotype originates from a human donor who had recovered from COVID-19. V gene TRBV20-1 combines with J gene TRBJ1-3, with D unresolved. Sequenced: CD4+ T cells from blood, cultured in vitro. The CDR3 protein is CSAREQNSGNTIYF. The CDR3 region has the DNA TGCAGTGCTAGGGAGCAGAACTCTGGAAACACCATATATTTT.